This TCR beta chain was sequenced for a study of CXCR3-negative and CXCR3-positive naive CD8 T cells. Overall study: The dataset comprises roughly 150 million TRB reads in total, with about 1.5 +/- 0.3 million reads per library. Overall study findings and caveats: Memory CD8+ T cell repertoires were far less diverse than both naive subsets. A higher hydrophobicity marked the TRB CDR3s of CXCR3-positive naive cells versus CXCR3-negative naive cells.

A CD45RO-CCR7+CD27+CD95- profile was what naive CD8+ T cells displayed. About this clonotype: The antigen is unknown.

Each TRB cDNA library was prepared by 5' RACE (with UMI labels). TCRdb reprocessed the 5' RACE reads; each CDR3 protein has one entry and no DNA is given. The data include 100,000 or so distinct CDR3 sequences; the top ten clones carry around 0.38%. Germline CDR1 and CDR2: LNHNV and YYDKDF (reference sequence). This CDR3 contains 12 residues. Sample: naive CXCR3+ CD8+ T cells from blood. Described subset: CD45RO-CCR7+CD27+CD95- naive CD8+ T cells expressing CXCR3 (TNR3+). This TCR derives from a human donor in good health. Some clones in this sample may be carry-over from other donors' samples. J is TRBJ2-1 and V is TRBV15. The chain's CDR3 is CATSRANNEQFF.